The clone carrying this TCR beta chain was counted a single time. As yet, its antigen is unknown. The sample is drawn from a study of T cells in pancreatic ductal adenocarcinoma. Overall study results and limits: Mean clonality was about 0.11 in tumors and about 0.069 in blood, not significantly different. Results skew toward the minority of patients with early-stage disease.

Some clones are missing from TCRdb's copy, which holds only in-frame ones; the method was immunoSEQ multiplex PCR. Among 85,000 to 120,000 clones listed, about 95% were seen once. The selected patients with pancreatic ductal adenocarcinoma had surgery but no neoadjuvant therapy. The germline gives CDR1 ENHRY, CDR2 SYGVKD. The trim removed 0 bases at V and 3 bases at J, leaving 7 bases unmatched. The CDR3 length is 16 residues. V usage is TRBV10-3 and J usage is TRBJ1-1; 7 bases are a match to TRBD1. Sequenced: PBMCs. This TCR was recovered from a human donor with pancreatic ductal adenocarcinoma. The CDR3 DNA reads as TGTGCCATCAGTGAGTCGAAGAGCAGGGGGGACACTGAAGCTTTCTTT. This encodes CAISESKSRGDTEAFF.